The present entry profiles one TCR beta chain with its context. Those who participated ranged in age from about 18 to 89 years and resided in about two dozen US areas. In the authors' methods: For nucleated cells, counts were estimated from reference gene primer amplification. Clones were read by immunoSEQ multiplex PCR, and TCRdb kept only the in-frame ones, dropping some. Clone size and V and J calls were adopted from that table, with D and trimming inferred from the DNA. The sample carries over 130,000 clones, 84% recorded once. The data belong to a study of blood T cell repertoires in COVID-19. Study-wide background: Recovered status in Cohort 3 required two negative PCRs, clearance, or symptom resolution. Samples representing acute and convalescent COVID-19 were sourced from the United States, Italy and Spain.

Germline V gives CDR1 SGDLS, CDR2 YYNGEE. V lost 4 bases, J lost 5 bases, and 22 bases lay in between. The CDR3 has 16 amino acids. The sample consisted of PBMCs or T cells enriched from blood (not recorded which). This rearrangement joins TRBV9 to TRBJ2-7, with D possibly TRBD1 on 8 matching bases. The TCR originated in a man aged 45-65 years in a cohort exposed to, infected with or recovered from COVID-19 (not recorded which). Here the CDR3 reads CASSPRGGDRFDEQYF. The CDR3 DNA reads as TGTGCCAGCAGCCCCAGGGGGGGGGACAGGTTCGACGAGCAGTACTTC. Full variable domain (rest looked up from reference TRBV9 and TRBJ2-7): DSGVTQTPKHLITATGQRVTLRCSPRSGDLSVYWYQQSLDQGLQFLIQYYNGEERAKGNILERFSAQQFPDLHSELNLSSLELGDSALYFCASSPRGGDRFDEQYFGPGTRLTVT.